This T cell receptor beta chain is drawn from a study of Ad26.COV2.S vaccination and SARS-CoV-2 variants. Across the study: Vaccine-arm donor from the placebo-controlled COV1001 Ad26.COV2.S trial. Intramuscular Ad26.COV2.S at 5x10^10 or 1x10^11 viral particles. Points from the study as a whole: Placebo recipients and vaccine recipients were similar in non-spike TCR breadth. Individuals receiving vaccine had higher spike-specific TCR breadth than placebo recipients did.

Treatment in this sample: over 15 received Ad26.COV2.S at low or high dose, single or two shots; 5 received placebo; per-sample allocation not given. Sampling was performed 63 days after the first vaccine or placebo injection. Between the trimmed V and J ends, which lost 3 bases and 0 bases, there was a span of 18 bases. This CDR3 has 17 residues. Germline loops: CDR1 SGHNT, CDR2 YYREEE (reference sequence). Profiling relied on immunoSEQ multiplex PCR, and the TCRdb table lists in-frame clones only, not all of them. Among about 320,000 clones listed, about 86% were seen once. As for this clone: As yet, its antigen is unknown.

The source material was peripheral blood, sampled in a trial of Ad26.COV2.S vaccine versus placebo. The J gene is TRBJ1-1, the V gene TRBV5-4; weak D call: TRBD1 (6 bases). This sequence was found in a person aged 18-60 years who received the Ad26.COV2.S COVID-19 vaccine or a placebo. The CDR3 sequence is CASSSQGRGLMNTEAFF. The CDR3 nucleotides read TGTGCCAGCAGCTCCCAGGGGAGGGGACTCATGAACACTGAAGCTTTCTTT. The full variable domain, with the rest looked up from reference TRBV5-4 and TRBJ1-1, is ETGVTQSPTHLIKTRGQQVTLRCSSQSGHNTVSWYQQALGQGPQFIFQYYREEENGRGNFPPRFSGLQFPNYSSELNVNALELDDSALYLCASSSQGRGLMNTEAFFGQGTRLTVV.